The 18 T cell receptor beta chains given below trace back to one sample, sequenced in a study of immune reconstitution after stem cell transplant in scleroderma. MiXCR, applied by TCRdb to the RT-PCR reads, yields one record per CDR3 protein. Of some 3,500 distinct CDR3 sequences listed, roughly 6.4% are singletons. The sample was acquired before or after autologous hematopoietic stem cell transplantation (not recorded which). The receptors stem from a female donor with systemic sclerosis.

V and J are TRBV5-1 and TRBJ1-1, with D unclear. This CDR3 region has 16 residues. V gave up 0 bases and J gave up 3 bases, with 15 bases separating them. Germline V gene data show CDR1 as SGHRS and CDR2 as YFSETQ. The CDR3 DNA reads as TGCGCCAGCAGCTTGGGACGCCTCGGAGGTGACACTGAAGCTTTCTTT. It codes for CASSLGRLGGDTEAFF. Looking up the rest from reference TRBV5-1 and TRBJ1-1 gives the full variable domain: KAGVTQTPRYLIKTRGQQVTLSCSPISGHRSVSWYQQTPGQGLQFLFEYFSETQRNKGNFPGRFSGRQFSNSRSEMNVSTLELGDSALYLCASSLGRLGGDTEAFFGQGTRLTVV.

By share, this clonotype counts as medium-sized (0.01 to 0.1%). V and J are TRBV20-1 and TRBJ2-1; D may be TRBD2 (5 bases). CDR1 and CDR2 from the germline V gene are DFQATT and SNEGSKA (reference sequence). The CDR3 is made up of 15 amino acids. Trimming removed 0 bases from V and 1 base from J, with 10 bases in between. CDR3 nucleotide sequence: TGCAGTGCTAGAGAAGAGGGCGGGTCCTACAATGAGCAGTTCTTC. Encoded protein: CSAREEGGSYNEQFF.

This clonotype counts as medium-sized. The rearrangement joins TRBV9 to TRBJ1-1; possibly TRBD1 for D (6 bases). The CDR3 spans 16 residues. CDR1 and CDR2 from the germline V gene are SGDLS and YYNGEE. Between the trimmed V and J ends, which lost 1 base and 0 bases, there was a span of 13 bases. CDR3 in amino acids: CASSVLPGVLNTEAFF. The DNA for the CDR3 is TGTGCCAGCAGCGTATTGCCAGGGGTCCTGAACACTGAAGCTTTCTTT.

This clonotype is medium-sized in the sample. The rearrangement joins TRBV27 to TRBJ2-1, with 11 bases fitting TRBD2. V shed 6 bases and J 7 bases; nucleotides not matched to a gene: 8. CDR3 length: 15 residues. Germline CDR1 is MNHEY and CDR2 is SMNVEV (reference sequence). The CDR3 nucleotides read TGTGCCAGCAGGGGCGGGACTAGCGGAAAGAATGAGCAGTTCTTC. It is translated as CASRGGTSGKNEQFF.

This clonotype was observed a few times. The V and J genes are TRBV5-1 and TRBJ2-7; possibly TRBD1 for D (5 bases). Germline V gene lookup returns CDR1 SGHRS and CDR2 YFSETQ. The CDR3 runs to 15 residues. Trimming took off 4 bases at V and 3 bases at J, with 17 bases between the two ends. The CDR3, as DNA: TGCGCCAGCAGCCAGGGCGGTACAGCATTCTACGAGCAGTACTTC. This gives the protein CASSQGGTAFYEQYF.

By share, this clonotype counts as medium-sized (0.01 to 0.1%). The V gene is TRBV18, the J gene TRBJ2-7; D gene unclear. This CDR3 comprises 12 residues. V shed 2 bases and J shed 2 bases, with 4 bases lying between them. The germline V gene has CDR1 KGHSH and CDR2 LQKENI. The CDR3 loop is CASSPGTYEQYF. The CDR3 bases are TGTGCCAGCTCACCAGGGACCTACGAGCAGTACTTC.

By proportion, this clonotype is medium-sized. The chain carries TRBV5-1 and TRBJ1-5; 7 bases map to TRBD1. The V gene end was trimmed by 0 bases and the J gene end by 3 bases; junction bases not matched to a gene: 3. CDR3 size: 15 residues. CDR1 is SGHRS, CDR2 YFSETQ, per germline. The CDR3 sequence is CASSLGDSFNQPQHF. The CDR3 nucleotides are TGCGCCAGCAGCTTGGGGGACAGCTTCAATCAGCCCCAGCATTTT. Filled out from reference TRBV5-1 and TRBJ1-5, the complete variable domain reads KAGVTQTPRYLIKTRGQQVTLSCSPISGHRSVSWYQQTPGQGLQFLFEYFSETQRNKGNFPGRFSGRQFSNSRSEMNVSTLELGDSALYLCASSLGDSFNQPQHFGDGTRLSIL.

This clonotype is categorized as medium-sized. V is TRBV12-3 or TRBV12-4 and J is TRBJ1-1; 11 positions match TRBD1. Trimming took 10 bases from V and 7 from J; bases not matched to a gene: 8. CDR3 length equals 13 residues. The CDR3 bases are TGTGCCACCTCGGGACAGGGGGTCAGTGAAGCTTTCTTT. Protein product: CATSGQGVSEAFF.

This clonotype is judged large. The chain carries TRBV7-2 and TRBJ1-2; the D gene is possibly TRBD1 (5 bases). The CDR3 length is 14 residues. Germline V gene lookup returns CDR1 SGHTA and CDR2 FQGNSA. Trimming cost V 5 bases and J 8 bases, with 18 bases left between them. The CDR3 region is CASSLNGAARGYTF. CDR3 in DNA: TGTGCCAGCAGCCTAAACGGGGCAGCTAGGGGCTACACCTTC.

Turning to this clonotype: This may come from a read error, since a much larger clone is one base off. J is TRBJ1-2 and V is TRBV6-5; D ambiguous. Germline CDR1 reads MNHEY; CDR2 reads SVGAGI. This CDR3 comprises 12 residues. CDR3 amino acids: CASSFDGYGHTF. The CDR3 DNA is TGTGCCAGCAGTTTTGACGGCTATGGCCACACCTTC.

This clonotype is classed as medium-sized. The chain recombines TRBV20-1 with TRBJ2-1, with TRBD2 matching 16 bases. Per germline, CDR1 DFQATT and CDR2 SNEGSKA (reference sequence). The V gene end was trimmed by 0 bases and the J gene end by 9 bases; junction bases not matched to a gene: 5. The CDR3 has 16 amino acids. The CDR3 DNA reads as TGCAGTGCTAGAGACCCCGGGACTAGCGGGGGGGTTGAGCAGTTCTTC. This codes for CSARDPGTSGGVEQFF.

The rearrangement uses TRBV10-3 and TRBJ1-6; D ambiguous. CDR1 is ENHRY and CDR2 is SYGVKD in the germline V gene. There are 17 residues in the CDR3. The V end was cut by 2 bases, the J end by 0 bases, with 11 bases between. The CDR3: CAISEVEGSSYNSPLHF. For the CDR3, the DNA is TGTGCCATCAGTGAGGTTGAGGGAAGCTCCTATAATTCACCCCTCCACTTT.

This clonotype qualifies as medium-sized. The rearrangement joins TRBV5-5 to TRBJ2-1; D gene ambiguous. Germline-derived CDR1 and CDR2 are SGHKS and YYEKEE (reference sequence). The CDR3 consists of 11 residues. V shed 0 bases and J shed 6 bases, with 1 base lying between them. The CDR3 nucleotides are TGTGCCAGCAGCTTGGCCAATGAGCAGTTCTTC. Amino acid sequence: CASSLANEQFF.

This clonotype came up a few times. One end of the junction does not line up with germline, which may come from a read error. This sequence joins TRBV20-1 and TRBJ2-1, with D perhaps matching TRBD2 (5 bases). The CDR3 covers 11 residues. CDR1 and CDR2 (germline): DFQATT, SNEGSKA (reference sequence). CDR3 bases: TGCAATGCTAGCTATCTCAATGAGCAGTTCTTC. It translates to CNASYLNEQFF.

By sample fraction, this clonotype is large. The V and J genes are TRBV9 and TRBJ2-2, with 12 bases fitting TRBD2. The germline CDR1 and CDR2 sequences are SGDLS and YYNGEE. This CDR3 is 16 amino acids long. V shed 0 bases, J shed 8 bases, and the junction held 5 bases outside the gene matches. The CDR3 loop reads CASSVGTSGNSGELFF. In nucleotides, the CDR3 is TGTGCCAGCAGCGTAGGGACTAGCGGGAATTCTGGGGAGCTGTTTTTT.

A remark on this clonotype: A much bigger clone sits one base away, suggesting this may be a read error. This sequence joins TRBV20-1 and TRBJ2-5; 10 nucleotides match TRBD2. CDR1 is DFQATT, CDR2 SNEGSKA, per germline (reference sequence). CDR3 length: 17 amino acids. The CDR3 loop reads CSARGVLAGGPQETRYF. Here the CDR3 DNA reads TGCAGTGCTAGAGGTGTTTTAGCGGGAGGACCACAAGAGACCCGGTACTTC.

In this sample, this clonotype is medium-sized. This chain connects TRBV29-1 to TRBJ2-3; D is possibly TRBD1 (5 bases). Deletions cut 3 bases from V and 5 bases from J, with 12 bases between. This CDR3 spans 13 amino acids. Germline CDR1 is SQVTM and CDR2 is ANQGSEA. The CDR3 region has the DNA TGCAGCGTTGACGGGCAGGGTGGAGATACGCAGTATTTT. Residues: CSVDGQGGDTQYF.

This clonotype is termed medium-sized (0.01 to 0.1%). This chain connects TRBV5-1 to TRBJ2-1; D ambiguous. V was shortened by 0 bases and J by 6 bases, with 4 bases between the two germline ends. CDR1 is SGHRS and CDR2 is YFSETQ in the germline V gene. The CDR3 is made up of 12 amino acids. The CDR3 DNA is TGCGCCAGCAGCTTGGGACGCAATGAGCAGTTCTTC. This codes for CASSLGRNEQFF.